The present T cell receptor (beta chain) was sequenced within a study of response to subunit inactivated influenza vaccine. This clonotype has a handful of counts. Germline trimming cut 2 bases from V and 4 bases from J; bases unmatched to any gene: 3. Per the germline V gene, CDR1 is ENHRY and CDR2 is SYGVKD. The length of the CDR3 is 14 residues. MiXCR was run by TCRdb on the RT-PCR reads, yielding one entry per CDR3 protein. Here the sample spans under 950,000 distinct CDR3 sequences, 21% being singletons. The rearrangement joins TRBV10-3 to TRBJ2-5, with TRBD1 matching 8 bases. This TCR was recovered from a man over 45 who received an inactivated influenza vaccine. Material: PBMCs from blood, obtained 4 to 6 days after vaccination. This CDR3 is CAISEGQGRETQYF. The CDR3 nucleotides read TGTGCCATCAGTGAGGGACAGGGAAGAGAGACCCAGTACTTC.